This T cell receptor (beta chain) was sequenced in a study of cytomegalovirus exposure and HLA in healthy donors. This clone was recorded only once. Trimming left V 4 bases short and J 5 bases short, with 7 bases between. Germline CDR1 DFQATT, CDR2 SNEGSKA (reference sequence). This CDR3 has 11 residues. 13 Jbeta primers and 60 Vbeta primers were used for the PCR. Measured with immunoSEQ multiplex PCR; TCRdb has only the in-frame clones, and not every one. The data hold about 65,000 clones, with 78% observed a single time. The source material was PBMCs. This clonotype was sampled from a girl between 10 and 17 years old in good health and CMV-seropositive. This chain links TRBV20-1 with TRBJ2-3, with no clear D. The CDR3, as DNA: TGCAGTGCTAAAAAGAGAGATACGCAGTATTTT. Its protein product is CSAKKRDTQYF.